The 26 T cell receptor beta chains below all came from one sample that was sequenced in a study of CD8+ T cells in alopecia areata (dated 2018 in TCRdb). The library was generated by the immunoSEQ multiplex PCR assay. RNA was extracted from all samples and reverse transcribed into cDNA as template for TCR sequencing. Here the immuneACCESS table is served through TCRdb, limited to in-frame sequences with V and J called. Missing clones are a known gap in these copies; in checked studies unresolved V genes cover under half, and the rest lacks a known reason. For this sample there are more than 150,000 clones; around 50% appear just once. The ten largest clones add up to about 14% of the sample. The sample's time point label is to be understood as: baseline before oral tofacitinib. This material consisted of CD4+ T cells sorted from blood, taken at week 0. The origin of the receptors is a human donor with alopecia areata.

CDR3 in DNA: TGTGCCAGCAGTTTCCAGGGGCGAGGGGCAAGTGACGGGACCTACGAGCAGTACTTC. Translating it yields CASSFQGRGASDGTYEQYF. The chain joins TRBV27 to TRBJ2-7; D might be TRBD1 (6 bases). The CDR3 is made up of 19 amino acids. V was pared by 3 bases and J by 2 bases, with 26 bases between. The germline CDR1 and CDR2 sequences are MNHEY and SMNVEV (reference sequence).

The V call is TRBV14, the J call TRBJ2-7; D may be TRBD1 (6 bases). Germline V gene data show CDR1 as SGHDN and CDR2 as FVKESK. V lost 6 bases, J lost 5 bases, and 14 bases lay in between. The CDR3 covers 13 residues. DNA for the CDR3: TGTGCCAGCAGTCCAGGACAGTTGCACGAGCAGTACTTC. It codes for CASSPGQLHEQYF. The entire variable domain, with the rest obtained from reference TRBV14 and TRBJ2-7, is as follows: EAGVTQFPSHSVIEKGQTVTLRCDPISGHDNLYWYRRVMGKEIKFLLHFVKESKQDESGMPNNRFLAERTGGTYSTLKVQPAELEDSGVYFCASSPGQLHEQYFGPGTRLTVT.

This sequence joins TRBV29-1 and TRBJ1-1; maybe TRBD1 (5 bases). The CDR3 runs 13 residues. Per germline, CDR1 SQVTM and CDR2 ANQGSEA. The V end lost 5 bases, the J end lost 0 bases, and 10 bases lay between the germline ends. The CDR3 here is CSVHRKLNTEAFF. The CDR3 DNA reads TGCAGCGTTCACAGGAAATTGAACACTGAAGCTTTCTTT.

The chain is built from TRBV30 and TRBJ2-1, with 9 bases fitting TRBD2. V dropped 4 bases and J dropped 2; count of bases not matched to a gene: 6. This CDR3 contains 15 residues. In germline, CDR1 is GTSNPN, CDR2 SVGIG (reference sequence). CDR3 coding DNA: TGTGCCTGGATGTCAGCGGGGGGTACCTACAATGAGCAGTTCTTC. As protein: CAWMSAGGTYNEQFF.

The chain carries TRBV15 and TRBJ1-5; possible D gene TRBD1, 6 bases. Germline V gives CDR1 LNHNV, CDR2 YYDKDF (reference sequence). CDR3 size: 16 residues. V was shortened by 0 bases and J by 6 bases, with 15 bases between the two germline ends. CDR3 residues: CATSREVGGAGQPQHF. In nucleotides, the CDR3 is TGTGCCACCAGCAGAGAGGTGGGGGGCGCGGGTCAGCCCCAGCATTTT.

This clone was seen a few times. The V call is TRBV5-1, the J call TRBJ2-7; a weak D match, TRBD2 (6 bases). The CDR3 is made up of 15 amino acids. Germline CDR1 SGHRS, CDR2 YFSETQ. Trimming removed 0 bases at V and 1 base at J, with 11 bases between. In nucleotides, the CDR3 is TGCGCCAGCAGCTTGGCGGGCGGGAATTCCTACGAGCAGTACTTC. It codes for CASSLAGGNSYEQYF. The whole variable domain, filled in from reference TRBV5-1 and TRBJ2-7, reads KAGVTQTPRYLIKTRGQQVTLSCSPISGHRSVSWYQQTPGQGLQFLFEYFSETQRNKGNFPGRFSGRQFSNSRSEMNVSTLELGDSALYLCASSLAGGNSYEQYFGPGTRLTVT.

The table lists this clone with a count of one. The chain combines TRBV6-1 with TRBJ1-1; TRBD1 aligns across 8 bases. There are 14 residues in the CDR3. Germline-derived CDR1 and CDR2 are MNHNS and SASEGT. The junction had 2 bases not matched to a gene; V was cut back by 4 bases and J by 1 base. The CDR3 nucleotides read TGTGCCAGCAGTGTTCAGGGGGCGAACACTGAAGCTTTCTTT. Translated: CASSVQGANTEAFF.

The chain employs TRBV5-4 and TRBJ2-5; the D gene is possibly TRBD2 (5 bases). V was pared by 4 bases and J by 4 bases, with 8 bases between. The V gene's germline CDR1 is SGHNT and CDR2 YYREEE (reference sequence). The CDR3 spans 12 residues. CDR3 DNA sequence: TGTGCCAGCAGCGAGAGGGCAGAGACCCAGTACTTC. It specifies CASSERAETQYF.

The chain employs TRBV5-6 and TRBJ1-5; maybe TRBD1 (6 bases). Trimming took 1 base from V and 5 from J, leaving 10 bases between them. The CDR3 has 14 amino acids. Germline V gene sequence: CDR1 SGHDT, CDR2 YYEEEE. The CDR3: CASSLWGHDQPQHF. CDR3 in DNA: TGTGCCAGCAGCTTGTGGGGGCATGATCAGCCCCAGCATTTT.

This chain links TRBV13 with TRBJ2-5; D remains ambiguous. V was cut by 1 base and J by 3 bases, with 6 bases left in between. Germline CDR1 and CDR2: PRHDT and FYEKMQ (reference sequence). The CDR3 contains 13 residues. The CDR3 spells CASSLDVKETQYF. In DNA form, the CDR3 reads TGTGCCAGCAGCTTAGACGTGAAAGAGACCCAGTACTTC.

This clone has a handful of counts. The V call is TRBV7-2, the J call TRBJ2-7; D possibly corresponds to TRBD1 (6 bases). The CDR3 sequence is 12 residues long. CDR1 SGHTA and CDR2 FQGNSA come from the germline V gene. The DNA for the CDR3 is TGTGCGGTGCGAGGGGGTCCCTACGAGCAGTACTTC. This sequence encodes CAVRGGPYEQYF.

V is TRBV5-1 and J is TRBJ2-3, with 8 bases fitting TRBD2. The junction had 7 bases not matched to a gene; V was cut back by 0 bases and J by 4 bases. The CDR3 runs to 16 residues. Germline loops: CDR1 SGHRS, CDR2 YFSETQ. The CDR3 region is CASSLAGGVRPDTQYF. The CDR3 nucleotides read TGCGCCAGCAGCTTGGCCGGGGGGGTGAGGCCAGATACGCAGTATTTT.

Details on this clone: The conserved final phenylalanine or tryptophan is absent from the CDR3, which likely points to a read error. It is unclear where the CDR3 begins or ends on the DNA, so no DNA is shown, and the CDR3 is as TCRdb lists it. The chain joins TRBV6-6 to TRBJ2-4; the D segment call TRBD2 is taken from the table without a DNA check. The CDR3 is 13 residues long, ends included. Germline V gene lookup returns CDR1 MNHNY and CDR2 SVGAGI (reference sequence). Here the CDR3 reads CASTDGLAGFLLL.

The chain uses TRBV25-1 and TRBJ2-1; D possibly uses TRBD1 or TRBD2 (7 bases each). CDR3 length: 18 amino acids. V lost 6 bases and J 0 bases, leaving 21 bases between the germline ends. CDR1 MGHDK and CDR2 SYGVNS come from the germline V gene. In DNA, the CDR3 is TGTGCCAGCAGCGCCCGGGGGGCAGGGGGGAACTCCTACAATGAGCAGTTCTTC. Its protein product is CASSARGAGGNSYNEQFF.

This clone was seen a single time. The rearrangement links TRBV2 to TRBJ2-7, with D possibly being TRBD2 (6 bases). The CDR3 has 13 amino acids. Trimming took 7 bases from V and 4 from J, leaving 14 bases between them. Germline V gene lookup returns CDR1 SNHLY and CDR2 FYNNEI. In DNA, the CDR3 is TGTGCCAGCACCCGGGACTCGCGATACGAGCAGTACTTC. It is translated as CASTRDSRYEQYF.

This clone was detected only once. The V and J genes are TRBV7-9 and TRBJ2-3, with D possibly called TRBD1 or TRBD2 (6 bases each). V was shortened by 5 bases and J by 0 bases, with 18 bases between the two germline ends. Germline V CDR1 and CDR2: SEHNR, FQNEAQ (reference sequence). The CDR3 runs 17 residues. This chain's CDR3 is CASSGSLGGLSTDTQYF. The CDR3 DNA reads as TGTGCCAGCAGCGGATCCCTTGGGGGGCTCAGCACAGATACGCAGTATTTT.

This clone was detected a few times. This chain connects TRBV27 to TRBJ1-6, with a possible D match to TRBD1 (5 bases). Trimming left V 6 bases short and J 3 bases short, with 15 bases between. CDR3 length equals 16 residues. From germline, CDR1 is MNHEY and CDR2 SMNVEV (reference sequence). CDR3 sequence: CASRLRDADYNSPLHF. The CDR3 DNA is TGTGCCAGCAGGCTGCGGGACGCCGACTATAATTCACCCCTCCACTTT.

This clone has just one count. The chain carries TRBV28 and TRBJ2-7, with D unclear. The germline gives CDR1 MDHEN, CDR2 SYDVKM. This CDR3 is built from 14 residues. The ends were cut back, 2 bases at V and 0 bases at J, with 8 bases in the middle. The CDR3 DNA reads TGTGCCAGCAGTTTAGTTACAGTCTCCTACGAGCAGTACTTC. Protein sequence: CASSLVTVSYEQYF.

The chain uses TRBV5-1 and TRBJ1-1; no firm D call. Germline loops: CDR1 SGHRS, CDR2 YFSETQ. The CDR3 is 16 amino acids. V lost 7 bases to trimming and J lost 1 base, with 20 bases between them. The CDR3 sequence is CASPTQTQTTNTEAFF. The CDR3, as DNA: TGCGCCAGCCCCACCCAAACGCAGACTACGAACACTGAAGCTTTCTTT.

The rearrangement links TRBV30 to TRBJ1-2; TRBD1 is a possible D gene (6 bases). Trimming took off 5 bases at V and 7 bases at J, with 17 bases between the two ends. Germline CDR1 reads GTSNPN; CDR2 reads SVGIG (reference sequence). There are 13 residues in the CDR3. CDR3 sequence: CAWDHRTVGGYTF. The CDR3 coding sequence is TGTGCCTGGGACCATAGGACAGTAGGTGGCTACACCTTC.

The chain uses TRBV2 and TRBJ2-5; D remains unclear. CDR3 length: 15 residues. Per germline, CDR1 SNHLY and CDR2 FYNNEI. The V end was cut by 4 bases, the J end by 2 bases, with 14 bases between. The CDR3 loop reads CASSVIWSTQETQYF. The CDR3 DNA is TGTGCCAGCAGTGTAATTTGGTCGACTCAAGAGACCCAGTACTTC.

V gene TRBV5-1 combines with J gene TRBJ2-5; D gene ambiguous. CDR3 length: 13 amino acids. Germline CDR1 reads SGHRS; CDR2 reads YFSETQ. The germline V and J ends were trimmed by 3 bases and 5 bases, with 11 bases remaining between them. The CDR3 protein is CASSSTNSETQYF. CDR3 DNA sequence: TGCGCCAGCAGCTCGACCAACTCGGAGACCCAGTACTTC.

The rearrangement uses TRBV30 and TRBJ2-7, with D perhaps TRBD1 or TRBD2 (6 bases each). The CDR3 loop spans 14 amino acids. Germline V lookup: CDR1 GTSNPN, CDR2 SVGIG (reference sequence). V was cut by 4 bases and J by 2 bases, with 15 bases left in between. Written as DNA, the CDR3 is TGTGCCTGGACCAGAGGAGGGGGAGCCTACGAGCAGTACTTC. It yields the protein CAWTRGGGAYEQYF. Full variable domain (missing parts from reference TRBV30 and TRBJ2-7): SQTIHQWPATLVQPVGSPLSLECTVEGTSNPNLYWYRQAAGRGLQLLFYSVGIGQISSEVPQNLSASRPQDRQFILSSKKLLLSDSGFYLCAWTRGGGAYEQYFGPGTRLTVT.

This clone was recorded a few times. No DNA is shown, since the ends of the CDR3 on it are uncertain; the CDR3 is the one TCRdb lists. The rearrangement uses TRBV6-5 and TRBJ1-5. The length of the CDR3 is 15 amino acids, counting both ends. Germline CDR1 reads MNHEY; CDR2 reads SVGAGI. The CDR3 region is CASSTSGGVSRTQHF.

The chain joins TRBV18 to TRBJ1-6, with TRBD1 matching 7 bases. This CDR3 comprises 16 residues. Germline trimming cut 2 bases from V and 8 bases from J; bases unmatched to any gene: 9. CDR1 KGHSH and CDR2 LQKENI come from the germline V gene. The chain's CDR3 is CASSPWARDRDSPLHF. The DNA for the CDR3 is TGTGCCAGCTCACCATGGGCCCGGGACAGAGATTCACCCCTCCACTTT.

V gene TRBV29-1 combines with J gene TRBJ1-2; perhaps TRBD1 as D (5 bases). Deletions cut 2 bases from V and 7 bases from J, with 11 bases between. This CDR3 comprises 12 residues. Germline lookup yields CDR1 SQVTM and CDR2 ANQGSEA. The CDR3 region has the DNA TGCAGCGTTGAATTGGGACGGGGTGGCTACACCTTC. Protein product: CSVELGRGGYTF.